Below, 17 T cell receptor beta chains from the same sample are listed, as sequenced in a study of CD8 T cells in Susac syndrome. An input of about 0.5 to 1 ug of RNA was subjected to reverse transcription using random hexamers. TCRdb fed the immunoSEQ multiplex PCR reads into MiXCR, producing one record per CDR3 protein. The profile shows 100,000 to 150,000 distinct CDR3 sequences, around 94% of them singletons. Sequences were obtained from CD4+ T cells from PBMCs. The receptors originated from a human donor in good health.

J is TRBJ2-7 and V is TRBV13; 14 bases are shared with TRBD2. Germline CDR1 reads PRHDT; CDR2 reads FYEKMQ (reference sequence). The ends lost 4 bases at V and 7 bases at J; junction bases unmatched: 6. The CDR3 consists of 15 residues. This CDR3 is CASSSGLAGVLEQYF. The CDR3 coding sequence is TGTGCCAGCAGCTCGGGACTAGCGGGAGTGTTAGAGCAGTACTTC.

This rearrangement joins TRBV7-9 to TRBJ2-2, with a possible D match to TRBD1 (5 bases). Germline V CDR1 and CDR2: SEHNR, FQNEAQ (reference sequence). This CDR3 spans 15 amino acids. V lost 5 bases, J lost 3 bases, and 13 bases lay in between. CDR3 nucleotide sequence: TGTGCCAGCAGCCAAACGATGACAGACACCGGGGAGCTGTTTTTT. Its translation is CASSQTMTDTGELFF.

The chain uses TRBV28 and TRBJ2-7; D unclear. CDR1 is MDHEN and CDR2 is SYDVKM in the germline V gene. This CDR3 has 15 amino acids. Between the trimmed V and J ends, which lost 7 bases and 2 bases, there was a span of 18 bases. The CDR3: CASNHRYFRPYEQYF. CDR3 nucleotide sequence: TGTGCCAGCAATCATCGCTACTTTAGACCCTACGAGCAGTACTTC.

The V gene is TRBV19, the J gene TRBJ1-5; 11 bases agree with TRBD1. In germline, CDR1 is LNHDA, CDR2 SQIVND (reference sequence). This CDR3 is 16 amino acids long. The V gene end was trimmed by 4 bases and the J gene end by 3 bases; junction bases not matched to a gene: 5. The CDR3 here is CASSTGQGGVNQPQHF. CDR3 DNA sequence: TGTGCCAGTAGTACGGGACAGGGGGGAGTCAATCAGCCCCAGCATTTT. The variable domain in full, completed from reference TRBV19 and TRBJ1-5, reads DGGITQSPKYLFRKEGQNVTLSCEQNLNHDAMYWYRQDPGQGLRLIYYSQIVNDFQKGDIAEGYSVSREKKESFPLTVTSAQKNPTAFYLCASSTGQGGVNQPQHFGDGTRLSIL.

J is TRBJ1-3 and V is TRBV19; D may be TRBD1 (6 bases). This CDR3 comprises 12 residues. Germline assignment: CDR1 LNHDA and CDR2 SQIVND (reference sequence). The ends were cut back, 9 bases at V and 3 bases at J, with 9 bases in the middle. The CDR3 DNA follows: TGTGCCAGCCGGGACATTGGAAACACCATATATTTT. Translating it yields CASRDIGNTIYF.

This sequence joins TRBV30 and TRBJ2-5; D is unclear. The CDR3 totals 11 residues. CDR1 is GTSNPN and CDR2 is SVGIG in the germline V gene (reference sequence). In nucleotides, the CDR3 is TGTGCTTGTGAGGAACAAGAGACCCAGTACTTC. Its translation is CACEEQETQYF.

This chain uses TRBV5-6 with TRBJ1-2, with 11 bases identical to TRBD1. Trimming at V came to 4 bases and at J to 7 bases, leaving 18 bases not matched to a gene. The CDR3 consists of 18 residues. Germline CDR1 reads SGHDT; CDR2 reads YYEEEE. Here the CDR3 DNA reads TGTGCCAGCAGCACTCCATGGACAGGGGGCAACCCTCGCGGTGGCTACACCTTC. This encodes CASSTPWTGGNPRGGYTF.

V is TRBV27 and J is TRBJ2-1; the match to TRBD2 covers 7 bases. The V gene end was trimmed by 2 bases and the J gene end by 9 bases; junction bases not matched to a gene: 19. The CDR3 has 18 amino acids. Germline V gene data show CDR1 as MNHEY and CDR2 as SMNVEV (reference sequence). CDR3 loop: CASSLASAGARVGGEQFF. The CDR3 nucleotides read TGTGCCAGCAGTTTAGCTTCGGCGGGAGCGCGGGTTGGGGGTGAGCAGTTCTTC.

The J gene is TRBJ2-4, the V gene TRBV11-2, with 9 bases lining up with TRBD2. This CDR3 spans 18 amino acids. Trimming at V came to 6 bases and at J to 3 bases, leaving 15 bases not matched to a gene. Germline lookup yields CDR1 SGHAT and CDR2 FQNNGV. This chain's CDR3 is CASRPGPLAGYGKNIQYF. Here the CDR3 DNA reads TGTGCCAGCAGGCCCGGCCCGCTAGCGGGATACGGCAAAAACATTCAGTACTTC.

The V and J genes are TRBV28 and TRBJ2-3; 8 nucleotides match TRBD2. The CDR3 spans 16 residues. Trimming at V came to 4 bases and at J to 4 bases, leaving 10 bases not matched to a gene. Germline V gives CDR1 MDHEN, CDR2 SYDVKM. CDR3 protein: CASSSPGRGFADTQYF. CDR3 sequence (DNA): TGTGCCAGCAGTTCCCCCGGGAGGGGGTTCGCAGATACGCAGTATTTT.

The chain employs TRBV14 and TRBJ2-1; 11 nucleotides line up with TRBD2. CDR3 length equals 15 residues. J lost 6 bases, V lost 4 bases, and 5 bases had no gene match. The germline CDR1 and CDR2 sequences are SGHDN and FVKESK. CDR3 in amino acids: CASSLLAGGGNEQFF. The CDR3 nucleotides read TGTGCCAGCAGCCTCCTAGCGGGAGGAGGCAATGAGCAGTTCTTC.

The V call is TRBV7-8, the J call TRBJ2-3; no firm D call. The V gene's germline CDR1 is SGHVS and CDR2 FQNEAQ. Trimming removed 4 bases from V and 0 bases from J, with 11 bases in between. This CDR3 has 15 residues. This chain's CDR3 is CASSSFLGSTDTQYF. For the CDR3, the DNA is TGTGCCAGCAGCTCATTTTTAGGGAGCACAGATACGCAGTATTTT.

This chain connects TRBV29-1 to TRBJ2-1, with D tentatively TRBD1 or TRBD2 (5 bases each). CDR1 and CDR2 from the germline V gene are SQVTM and ANQGSEA. The V end was cut by 4 bases, the J end by 9 bases, with 16 bases between. The length of the CDR3 is 13 residues. DNA for the CDR3: TGCAGCGTTGTTGGGGACCCCCCAGTTGAGCAGTTCTTC. The encoded protein is CSVVGDPPVEQFF.

The V gene is TRBV2, the J gene TRBJ2-5; the D call may be TRBD1 or TRBD2 (6 bases each). The germline CDR1 and CDR2 sequences are SNHLY and FYNNEI. This CDR3 has 18 amino acids. V was pared by 2 bases and J by 2 bases, with 21 bases between. In DNA, the CDR3 is TGTGCCAGCAGTGAATTCTCGGGGGCGACCACCCTTCAAGAGACCCAGTACTTC. Translated: CASSEFSGATTLQETQYF. The full variable domain, rest sourced from reference TRBV2 and TRBJ2-5, is EPEVTQTPSHQVTQMGQEVILRCVPISNHLYFYWYRQILGQKVEFLVSFYNNEISEKSEIFDDQFSVERPDGSNFTLKIRSTKLEDSAMYFCASSEFSGATTLQETQYFGPGTRLLVL.

The chain uses TRBV2 and TRBJ2-6, with D unresolved. The CDR3 consists of 18 residues. Looked up from germline, CDR1 is SNHLY and CDR2 is FYNNEI. The V gene lost 5 bases and the J gene lost 0 bases, with 17 bases spanning the gap. Here the CDR3 reads CASSFSINHPSGANVLTF. Here the CDR3 DNA reads TGTGCCAGCAGTTTCAGCATTAACCATCCCTCTGGGGCCAACGTCCTGACTTTC.

This clonotype has just one count. This rearrangement joins TRBV27 to TRBJ2-7; 14 bases are shared with TRBD2. This CDR3 is 18 amino acids long. The ends lost 4 bases at V and 12 bases at J; junction bases unmatched: 20. Germline CDR1 and CDR2: MNHEY and SMNVEV (reference sequence). The CDR3 DNA reads as TGTGCCAGCAGTTCTCGGGACAGTCCGGGACTAGCGGGAGATCGGGTGTACTTC. This gives the protein CASSSRDSPGLAGDRVYF.

This rearrangement joins TRBV18 to TRBJ1-5, with TRBD1 matching over 8 bases. Germline V gives CDR1 KGHSH, CDR2 LQKENI. The junction had 9 bases not matched to a gene; V was cut back by 6 bases and J by 2 bases. The CDR3 is made up of 16 amino acids. The chain's CDR3 is CASSQGTGWGNQPQHF. CDR3 coding DNA: TGTGCCAGCTCCCAAGGGACAGGTTGGGGCAATCAGCCCCAGCATTTT.